This passage covers 8 T cell receptor beta chains from one sample sequenced in a study of identical twins. TCRdb re-analysed the 5' RACE reads in MiXCR, keeping a single row per CDR3 protein. The data hold 450,000 or so distinct CDR3 sequences, with 24% observed a single time. The same specimen was also included in a second study, on T cells expressing NK-cell markers.

Sequenced: CD4+ T cells sorted from blood. The receptors come from a woman aged 18 to 35 in good health.

This clonotype was picked up a small number of times. The chain is built from TRBV11-3 and TRBJ2-4; D remains unclear. The germline gives CDR1 SGHNT, CDR2 YENEEA. The CDR3 is 13 amino acids. V dropped 2 bases and J dropped 8 bases, with 10 bases sitting between them. CDR3 residues: CASSLSGVDIQYF. The DNA of the CDR3 is TGTGCCAGCAGCTTATCAGGAGTAGACATTCAGTACTTC.

DNA for the CDR3: TGCAGTGCTCCTCAGGAGGCGGGCTATGGCTACACCTTC. This translates into CSAPQEAGYGYTF. The chain recombines TRBV20-1 with TRBJ1-2; no clear D. The CDR3 is 13 amino acids. The V end lost 5 bases, the J end lost 4 bases, and 14 bases lay between the germline ends. Germline CDR1 and CDR2: DFQATT and SNEGSKA (reference sequence).

This clonotype has just a few counts. The chain recombines TRBV4-1 with TRBJ2-2; no reliable D call. The CDR3 is 16 residues long. Germline V gives CDR1 MGHRA, CDR2 YSYEKL. V lost 2 bases and J 6 bases, leaving 16 bases between the germline ends. The CDR3 reads CASSQIRYTEAGELFF. The CDR3 DNA is TGCGCCAGCAGCCAAATACGCTATACAGAGGCCGGGGAGCTGTTTTTT.

This clonotype turned up a few times. The V gene is TRBV15, the J gene TRBJ2-1; possible D gene TRBD2, 5 bases. V was trimmed by 0 bases and J by 5 bases, leaving 14 bases between them. Per the germline V gene, CDR1 is LNHNV and CDR2 is YYDKDF (reference sequence). The CDR3 is 16 amino acids. The CDR3 DNA reads as TGTGCCACCAGCAGAGATATGTGGGAGCTCAACAATGAGCAGTTCTTC. Its protein product is CATSRDMWELNNEQFF.

This clonotype has more than one count but fewer than ten. Here the CDR3 reads CSASGKSGRAYEQYF. As DNA, the CDR3 is TGCAGTGCTAGCGGGAAAAGCGGGAGGGCCTACGAGCAGTACTTC. The V call is TRBV20-1, the J call TRBJ2-7, with TRBD2 matching over 10 bases. Per germline, CDR1 DFQATT and CDR2 SNEGSKA (reference sequence). V was pared by 3 bases and J by 2 bases, with 7 bases of the junction left unmatched. This CDR3 contains 15 residues.

The J gene is TRBJ2-1, the V gene TRBV27, with D perhaps given as TRBD1 or TRBD2 (5 bases each). Germline V gives CDR1 MNHEY, CDR2 SMNVEV (reference sequence). V was shortened by 7 bases and J by 3 bases, with 13 bases between the two germline ends. The CDR3 extends over 14 amino acids. The DNA of the CDR3 is TGTGCCAGCAACCCTGGGACGAACTACAATGAGCAGTTCTTC. Protein sequence: CASNPGTNYNEQFF.

In its sample, this clonotype was seen a few times. This chain uses TRBV5-6 with TRBJ1-6; possible D gene TRBD1, 5 bases. Trimming stripped 3 bases from V and 8 bases from J, with 15 bases between. The CDR3 sequence is 15 residues long. Germline lookup yields CDR1 SGHDT and CDR2 YYEEEE. The CDR3 DNA reads as TGTGCCAGCAGCTGGGGAGGGGCCGGGGATTCACCCCTCCACTTT. Translating it yields CASSWGGAGDSPLHF.

A single count supports this clonotype. The CDR3 reads CASSIRSRVDSPLHF. The CDR3 DNA reads TGCGCCAGCAGCATACGATCCAGGGTGGATTCACCCCTCCACTTT. This chain joins TRBV5-1 and TRBJ1-6; D may be TRBD1 (5 bases). The V gene's germline CDR1 is SGHRS and CDR2 YFSETQ. This CDR3 is 15 amino acids long. V lost 4 bases and J 8 bases, leaving 16 bases between the germline ends.